The 2 T cell receptor beta chains listed next were all sequenced from one sample in a study of blood T cell repertoires in COVID-19. The method was immunoSEQ multiplex PCR; TCRdb's version includes in-frame clones alone and lacks a portion of them. The top ten clones hold around 14% of a sample with about 160,000 clones, around 75% of them seen once. Sequenced sample: peripheral blood. The source is a woman of 80 years or more with acute or convalescent COVID-19.

The genes are TRBV5-1 and TRBJ2-1, with TRBD1 matching over 7 bases. V shed 9 bases, J shed 6 bases, and the junction held 12 bases outside the gene matches. Germline lookup yields CDR1 SGHRS and CDR2 YFSETQ. The length of the CDR3 is 14 residues. The CDR3 protein is CANPRQGTINEQFF. The CDR3 DNA reads TGCGCCAACCCGAGACAGGGTACGATCAATGAGCAGTTCTTC.

The gene calls are TRBV28 and TRBJ1-5; a possible D gene is TRBD1 (5 bases). V shed 4 bases and J shed 1 base, with 11 bases lying between them. The CDR3 covers 15 residues. The germline CDR1 and CDR2 sequences are MDHEN and SYDVKM. The CDR3 bases are TGTGCCAGCAGTTCCCCAGGGTCCAGCAATCAGCCCCAGCATTTT. Its protein is CASSSPGSSNQPQHF.